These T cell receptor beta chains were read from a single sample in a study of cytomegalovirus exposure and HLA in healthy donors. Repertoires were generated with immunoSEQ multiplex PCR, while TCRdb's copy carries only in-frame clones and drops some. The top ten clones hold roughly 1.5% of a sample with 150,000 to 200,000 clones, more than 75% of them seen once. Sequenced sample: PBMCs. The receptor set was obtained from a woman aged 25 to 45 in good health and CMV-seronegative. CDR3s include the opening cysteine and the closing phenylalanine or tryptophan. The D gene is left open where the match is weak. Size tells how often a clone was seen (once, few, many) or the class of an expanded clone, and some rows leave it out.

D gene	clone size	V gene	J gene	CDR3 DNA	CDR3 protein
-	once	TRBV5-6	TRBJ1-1	TGTGCCAGCAGCTTGGCTATCCCAGGTGAAGCTTTCTTT	CASSLAIPGEAFF
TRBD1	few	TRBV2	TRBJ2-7	TGTGCCAGCAGTGAGCCAGGGGGTGGGAACGTCGGGCAGTACTTC	CASSEPGGGNVGQYF
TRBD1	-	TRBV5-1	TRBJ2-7	TGCGCCAGCAGACCGGGACAGGGATCGTACGAGCAGTACTTC	CASRPGQGSYEQYF
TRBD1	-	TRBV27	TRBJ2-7	TGTGCCAGCAGTATGGGGACAGCTACCTACGAGCAGTACTTC	CASSMGTATYEQYF
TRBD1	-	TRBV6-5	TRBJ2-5	TGTGCCAGCCAGACAGGGGAAGAGACCCAGTACTTC	CASQTGEETQYF
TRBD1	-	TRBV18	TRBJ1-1	TGTGCCAGCTCCCCTCGACCCAGGACAGGGCATAACACTGAAGCTTTCTTT	CASSPRPRTGHNTEAFF
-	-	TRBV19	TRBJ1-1	TGTGCCAGTAGTATTGGGGCGTACACTGAAGCTTTCTTT	CASSIGAYTEAFF
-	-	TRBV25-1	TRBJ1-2	TGTGCCAGCAGTGGTAGCAGGGCCCATGGCTACACCTTC	CASSGSRAHGYTF
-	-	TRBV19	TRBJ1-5	TGTGCCAGTAGGGTTTTTGGGGGGAGCAATCAGCCCCAGCATTTT	CASRVFGGSNQPQHF
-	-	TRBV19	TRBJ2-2	TGTGCCAGTAGTAGTGGGCCGACGGCCGGGGAGCTGTTTTTT	CASSSGPTAGELFF
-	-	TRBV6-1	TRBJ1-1	TGTGCCAGCAGTGCCTCGAACCCACGGACTGGAGCTGAAGCTTTCTTT	CASSASNPRTGAEAFF
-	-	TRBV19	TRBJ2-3	TGTGCCAGTAGTAGTTCAGGGGCGGGCACAGATACGCAGTATTTT	CASSSSGAGTDTQYF
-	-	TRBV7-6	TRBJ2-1	TGTGCCAGCAGCACTGACAATGAGCAGTTCTTC	CASSTDNEQFF
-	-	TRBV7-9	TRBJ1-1	TGTGCCAGCAGCTTATCAGGGGAGTCCGAAGCTTTCTTT	CASSLSGESEAFF
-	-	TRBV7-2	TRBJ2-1	TGTGCCAGCAGCTTAGGTCAGTTTACCTACAATGAGCAGTTCTTC	CASSLGQFTYNEQFF
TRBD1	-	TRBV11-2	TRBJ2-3	TGTGCCAGCAGCTTACTCGGACAGGGGGCGGCAGATACGCAGTATTTT	CASSLLGQGAADTQYF
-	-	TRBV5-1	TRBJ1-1	TGCGCCAGCAGCTTTAGTCCCAGGGGCGCCCGGGACACTGAAGCTTTCTTT	CASSFSPRGARDTEAFF
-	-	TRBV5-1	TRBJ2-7	TGCGCCAGCAACCGGGACTCCAACTACGAGCAGTACTTC	CASNRDSNYEQYF
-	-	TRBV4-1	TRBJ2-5	TGCGCCAGCAGCCAAGGGGGCTCGGTAGAGACCCAGTACTTC	CASSQGGSVETQYF
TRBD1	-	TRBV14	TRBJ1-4	TGTGCCAGCAGGTCGACAGGGAATGAAAAACTGTTTTTT	CASRSTGNEKLFF
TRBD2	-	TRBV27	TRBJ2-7	TGTGCCAGCAGTTTGAGCGGGGTATACGAGCAGTACTTC	CASSLSGVYEQYF
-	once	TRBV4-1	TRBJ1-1	TGCGCCAGCAGCCAAGAACCCGGTAATGAAGCTTTCTTT	CASSQEPGNEAFF
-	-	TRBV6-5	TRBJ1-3	TGTGCCAGCTCGACAGTCTCTGGAAACACCATATATTTT	CASSTVSGNTIYF
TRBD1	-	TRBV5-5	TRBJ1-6	TGTGCCAGCAGCTCGGGACAGGGGGCTTTTTGGTCACCCCTCCACTTT	CASSSGQGAFWSPLHF
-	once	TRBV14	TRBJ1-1	TGTGCCAGCAGCCATAACAGGAGAGAAGCTTTCTTT	CASSHNRREAFF